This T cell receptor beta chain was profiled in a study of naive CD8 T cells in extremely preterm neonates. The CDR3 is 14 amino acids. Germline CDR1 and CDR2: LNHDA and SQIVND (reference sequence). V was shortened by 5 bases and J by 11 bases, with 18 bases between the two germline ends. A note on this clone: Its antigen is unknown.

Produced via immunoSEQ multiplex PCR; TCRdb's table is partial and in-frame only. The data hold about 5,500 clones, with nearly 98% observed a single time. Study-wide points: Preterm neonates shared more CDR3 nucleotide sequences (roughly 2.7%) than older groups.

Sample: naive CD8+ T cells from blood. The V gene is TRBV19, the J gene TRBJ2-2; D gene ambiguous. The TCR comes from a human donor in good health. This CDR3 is CASSALAGLAELFF. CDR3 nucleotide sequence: TGTGCCAGTAGTGCCCTCGCAGGCCTCGCTGAGCTGTTTTTT.